The sample holds many counts of the clone carrying this T cell receptor beta chain. This sample stems from a study of regulatory T cells in long-lasting Graves disease. Study summary: Antithyroid drug use was under 3 months in newly diagnosed Graves' patients.

Time point given: newly diagnosed GD, antithyroid drugs for less than 3 months. PBMC RNA served as the TCR library source. With iRepertoire HTBI primers and Arm-PCR of CDR3 regions, TCR beta libraries were built. Each CDR3 protein is one row after TCRdb ran MiXCR on the multiplex PCR reads. The sample lists 400,000 to 500,000 distinct CDR3 sequences, roughly 15% seen once, with about a sixth in the top ten. The CDR3 contains 18 residues. The germline gives CDR1 MNHEY, CDR2 SVGAGI. With V trimmed by 0 bases and J by 0 bases, 10 bases remained unmatched. The same specimen was also included in a second study, on T cells in Graves' hyperthyroidism and ophthalmopathy. That paper adds: With the HTBI primer set, the TCR CDR3 went through a first round of RT-PCR. The authors' 13 V-J model separated ophthalmopathy from stable hyperthyroidism.

The material sequenced was peripheral blood mononuclear cells (PBMCs), taken at new diagnosis, from a patient treated with antithyroid drugs. The chain has TRBV6-5 and TRBJ2-5; 7 bases match TRBD1. The sequence came from a woman aged 45-65 years with Graves disease. Here the CDR3 reads CASSYSQTGDPYQETQYF. In nucleotides, the CDR3 is TGTGCCAGCAGTTACTCACAAACAGGGGACCCCTACCAAGAGACCCAGTACTTC.